The clone carrying this T cell receptor beta chain turned up a few times. TCRdb analysed the 5' RACE reads with MiXCR anew, one entry per CDR3 protein. This sample yields 45,000 to 60,000 distinct CDR3 sequences, of which about 6.6% are seen a single time; around 24% belongs to the top ten. This specimen comes from a study of T cells after yellow fever vaccination. Study-level background: Preparing low-cell-number fractions relied on SMART-Seq v4 Ultra Low Input.

V lost 2 bases, J lost 7 bases, and 19 bases lay in between. Germline assignment: CDR1 SGHKS and CDR2 YYEKEE (reference sequence). The CDR3 extends over 15 amino acids. Specimen: CD8+ T cells not binding an NS4B(214-222) dextramer, sorted from PBMCs, collected approximately 47 days after the first yellow fever vaccination. This clonotype was sampled from a man between 18 and 35 years old who received the YFV17D yellow fever vaccine. J is TRBJ2-7 and V is TRBV5-5, with TRBD1 as a possible D gene (6 bases). The CDR3 coding sequence is TGTGCCAGCAGCTTATCTTCCTCAGGGGCTCGGGAGCAGTACGTC. It yields the protein CASSLSSSGAREQYV.